This TCR beta chain was observed in a study of OX40 agonist ivuxolimab in advanced cancers. At the level of the study: Ivuxolimab, which is an agonistic anti-OX40 (CD134) antibody, was administered to the patients. Participants could have had prior anti-PD-1, anti-PD-L1 or anti-CTLA-4 therapy, and approximately 40% had some.

Using immunoSEQ multiplex PCR, the repertoire was profiled, and TCRdb retains in-frame clones only, with some absent. In the table there are some 90,000 clones, about 94% of which are singletons. V was pared by 7 bases and J by 7 bases, with 7 bases between. The CDR3 consists of 10 residues. From germline, CDR1 is MNHEY and CDR2 SMNVEV (reference sequence). The chain links TRBV27 to TRBJ2-5; D is unresolved. This sequence was found in an adult with an advanced solid tumor such as melanoma, head and neck, liver or kidney cancer. The sample here was CD4+ or CD8+ T cells sorted from blood, taken in a trial of the OX40 agonist ivuxolimab. The CDR3 sequence: CASNLGTQYF. CDR3 DNA sequence: TGTGCCAGCAACCTGGGGACCCAGTACTTC.